These 28 T cell receptor beta chains originate from one sample sequenced in a study of Graves' ophthalmopathy and Graves' hyperthyroidism. Amplification of the TCR beta CDR3 regions used RNA transcripts (as template). First-round RT-PCR with HTBI primers preceded a second-round multiplex PCR. One entry per CDR3 protein results from TCRdb running MiXCR on the multiplex PCR reads. The sample shows around 670,000 distinct CDR3 sequences, roughly two fifths of them seen only once. Input material: peripheral blood. These receptors were collected from an adult man with Graves' ophthalmopathy.

As for this clonotype: A much larger clone lies a single base off, so this may be a read error. The gene calls are TRBV20-1 and TRBJ2-6; D gene ambiguous. The V end was cut by 5 bases, the J end by 0 bases, with 5 bases between. The CDR3 is 13 residues long. In germline, CDR1 is DFQATT, CDR2 SNEGSKA (reference sequence). The CDR3 spells CSAQYSGANVLTF. DNA for the CDR3: TGCAGTGCTCAGTACTCTGGGGCCAACGTCCTGACTTTC.

Turning to this clonotype: A much larger clone differs from this one at a single base, so this may be a read error. The V call is TRBV7-2, the J call TRBJ2-7, with 8 bases lining up with TRBD1. CDR3 length: 14 amino acids. Germline CDR1 and CDR2: SGHTA and FQGNSA. Unmatched junction bases numbered 7, after V lost 4 bases and J lost 5 bases. The CDR3 sequence: CASSWTGSIHEQYF. The CDR3 bases are TGTGCCAGCAGCTGGACAGGGAGTATCCACGAGCAGTACTTC.

V is TRBV19 and J is TRBJ1-5; D is perhaps TRBD1 (5 bases). V was pared by 1 base and J by 7 bases, with 14 bases between. The CDR3 extends over 15 amino acids. Looked up from germline, CDR1 is LNHDA and CDR2 is SQIVND (reference sequence). The CDR3 sequence is CASSIVQGSTQPQHF. In DNA form, the CDR3 reads TGTGCCAGTAGTATAGTGCAGGGATCCACACAGCCCCAGCATTTT.

The sample holds one count of this clonotype. V and J are TRBV29-1 and TRBJ2-5; TRBD2 agrees at 9 bases. Germline V gene data show CDR1 as SQVTM and CDR2 as ANQGSEA. The CDR3 contains 15 residues. J was trimmed by 5 bases and V by 5 bases; bases with no gene match: 12. The CDR3 DNA reads as TGCAGCGTTTTCCGCGGGGGGGCTGGCGGGGAGACCCAGTACTTC. This codes for CSVFRGGAGGETQYF.

In this sample, this clonotype turned up a few times. This sequence joins TRBV6-6 and TRBJ2-7; 9 nucleotides match TRBD2. The V segment lost 2 bases and the J segment 3 bases; nucleotides outside the gene matches: 2. Germline lookup yields CDR1 MNHNY and CDR2 SVGAGI (reference sequence). The CDR3 spans 14 residues. The CDR3 reads CASSYGTSFYEQYF. The CDR3 bases are TGTGCCAGCAGTTACGGGACTAGCTTCTACGAGCAGTACTTC.

The sample holds a few counts of this clonotype. J is TRBJ1-1 and V is TRBV7-8; maybe TRBD1 (5 bases). Per the germline V gene, CDR1 is SGHVS and CDR2 is FQNEAQ. V dropped 5 bases and J dropped 5 bases, with 15 bases sitting between them. The CDR3 is made up of 14 amino acids. CDR3 DNA: TGTGCCAGCAGCCAAGTGACAGCAGCAACTGAAGCTTTCTTT. Protein: CASSQVTAATEAFF.

The CDR3 nucleotides are TGTGCCAGCAGCGTAGGATCGACTAGCGGGGGCAAAGAGACCCAGTACTTC. This encodes CASSVGSTSGGKETQYF. The chain has TRBV25-1 and TRBJ2-5; TRBD2 agrees at 12 bases. The CDR3 consists of 17 residues. Germline CDR1 and CDR2: MGHDK and SYGVNS. V lost 6 bases and J lost 3; bases outside the gene matches: 11.

J is TRBJ2-5 and V is TRBV20-1, with D perhaps TRBD1 (5 bases). The CDR3 is 13 residues long. Looked up from germline, CDR1 is DFQATT and CDR2 is SNEGSKA (reference sequence). The V end was cut by 0 bases, the J end by 5 bases, with 10 bases between. CDR3 DNA sequence: TGCAGTGCTAGAGACTGGACATGGGAGACCCAGTACTTC. This codes for CSARDWTWETQYF.

There are many counts of this clonotype. The rearrangement uses TRBV7-2 and TRBJ2-7; D is perhaps TRBD2 (6 bases). Germline lookup yields CDR1 SGHTA and CDR2 FQGNSA. The CDR3 spans 13 residues. V was trimmed by 4 bases and J by 4 bases, leaving 11 bases between them. The CDR3 region is CASSSREPYEQYF. The DNA of the CDR3 is TGTGCCAGCAGCTCCCGGGAGCCTTACGAGCAGTACTTC.

The CDR3 region is CASSARDRASSYEQYF. DNA for the CDR3: TGTGCCAGCAGTGCTAGAGACCGGGCGAGCTCCTACGAGCAGTACTTC. This chain uses TRBV6-1 with TRBJ2-7; D gene uncertain. The ends were cut back, 4 bases at V and 0 bases at J, with 16 bases in the middle. The CDR3 spans 16 residues. Germline CDR1 MNHNS, CDR2 SASEGT.

This sequence joins TRBV6-6 and TRBJ2-7; 9 nucleotides agree with TRBD1. The CDR3 consists of 15 residues. V was pared by 0 bases and J by 2 bases, with 2 bases of the junction left unmatched. CDR1 MNHNY and CDR2 SVGAGI come from the germline V gene (reference sequence). CDR3 coding DNA: TGTGCCAGCAGTTACTCCCGGGACAGGGCCTACGAGCAGTACTTC. It yields the protein CASSYSRDRAYEQYF.

This sequence joins TRBV19 and TRBJ2-7, with 7 bases fitting TRBD1. CDR1 is LNHDA and CDR2 is SQIVND in the germline V gene (reference sequence). V shed 5 bases and J 3 bases; nucleotides not matched to a gene: 7. CDR3 size: 14 residues. CDR3 residues: CASSVDRRVYEQYF. Written as DNA, the CDR3 is TGTGCCAGTAGTGTGGACAGGAGAGTCTACGAGCAGTACTTC. Full variable domain (outside the CDR3, taken from reference TRBV19 and TRBJ2-7): DGGITQSPKYLFRKEGQNVTLSCEQNLNHDAMYWYRQDPGQGLRLIYYSQIVNDFQKGDIAEGYSVSREKKESFPLTVTSAQKNPTAFYLCASSVDRRVYEQYFGPGTRLTVT.

This clonotype was seen a single time. V gene TRBV7-9 combines with J gene TRBJ2-7; TRBD1 is a possible D gene (5 bases). The V end was cut by 6 bases, the J end by 0 bases, with 18 bases between. Germline CDR1 reads SEHNR; CDR2 reads FQNEAQ (reference sequence). This CDR3 contains 16 residues. CDR3 residues: CASSLWGPQSSYEQYF. The CDR3 DNA sequence: TGTGCCAGCAGTTTATGGGGCCCCCAGAGCTCCTACGAGCAGTACTTC.

Turning to this clonotype: A much larger clone differs by one base, so this may be a read error. This rearrangement joins TRBV10-3 to TRBJ1-3; D gene unclear. The CDR3 loop spans 14 amino acids. Germline CDR1 is ENHRY and CDR2 is SYGVKD. The V end lost 3 bases, the J end lost 0 bases, and 6 bases lay between the germline ends. This chain's CDR3 is CAISDRDSGNTIYF. DNA for the CDR3: TGTGCCATCAGTGACCGGGACTCTGGAAACACCATATATTTT.

The J gene is TRBJ2-3, the V gene TRBV29-1; D gene unclear. The J call may be wrong; the DNA end is better matched by TRBJ2-5. The germline gives CDR1 SQVTM, CDR2 ANQGSEA. The length of the CDR3 is 12 residues. CDR3 nucleotide sequence: TGCAGCGTCCCCCATGTGGGAGAGACCCAGTACTTC. Translation: CSVPHVGETQYF.

This clonotype was seen repeatedly, ten times or more. The chain couples TRBV7-8 to TRBJ1-4; 9 positions match TRBD1. The CDR3 loop spans 15 amino acids. After removal of 4 bases from V and 5 bases from J, the junction contained 5 bases not matched to a gene. CDR1 and CDR2 (germline): SGHVS, FQNEAQ. The CDR3 is CASSSYRGQNEKLFF. The CDR3 region has the DNA TGTGCCAGCAGCTCATACAGGGGGCAGAATGAAAAACTGTTTTTT.

The J gene is TRBJ1-5, the V gene TRBV24-1, with 8 bases aligning to TRBD1. This CDR3 is built from 15 residues. V was pared by 4 bases and J by 5 bases, with 6 bases of the junction left unmatched. The germline gives CDR1 KGHDR, CDR2 SFDVKD. CDR3 sequence reads: CATSEGRTGHQPQHF. CDR3 DNA sequence: TGTGCCACCAGTGAAGGTAGGACAGGGCATCAGCCCCAGCATTTT.

The chain has TRBV15 and TRBJ1-5; 8 bases fit TRBD1. The germline gives CDR1 LNHNV, CDR2 YYDKDF (reference sequence). After removal of 2 bases from V and 11 bases from J, the junction contained 8 bases not matched to a gene. This CDR3 spans 14 amino acids. CDR3 sequence: CATSRLGQGETQHF. CDR3 nucleotide sequence: TGTGCCACCAGCAGACTCGGACAGGGAGAGACCCAGCATTTT.

This clonotype has at least ten counts. The chain combines TRBV7-9 with TRBJ2-5, with D tentatively TRBD2 (6 bases). This CDR3 comprises 13 residues. Germline values: CDR1 SEHNR, CDR2 FQNEAQ (reference sequence). V lost 5 bases to trimming and J lost 5 bases, with 12 bases between them. The CDR3 is CASSRTGVETQYF. CDR3 nucleotides: TGTGCCAGCAGCCGCACGGGGGTGGAGACCCAGTACTTC.

The chain links TRBV20-1 to TRBJ2-2; perhaps D is TRBD1 or TRBD2 (5 bases each). Germline lookup yields CDR1 DFQATT and CDR2 SNEGSKA (reference sequence). There are 13 residues in the CDR3. Between the trimmed V and J ends, which lost 8 bases and 2 bases, there was a span of 12 bases. DNA of the CDR3: TGCAGTCCCCGGGACCACAACACCGGGGAGCTGTTTTTT. The encoded protein is CSPRDHNTGELFF.

The table lists this clonotype with a few counts. The J gene is TRBJ2-7, the V gene TRBV20-1; D possibly corresponds to TRBD1 (5 bases). The CDR3 loop spans 12 amino acids. V was clipped by 2 bases and J by 5 bases, with 10 bases between them. The germline CDR1 and CDR2 sequences are DFQATT and SNEGSKA (reference sequence). The CDR3 region has the DNA TGCAGTGCTAGACAGGGATGGGACGAGCAGTACTTC. This sequence encodes CSARQGWDEQYF.

The CDR3 DNA sequence: TGTGCCATCAGGGAACCCGGGGGATCTGGAAACACCATATATTTT. Its protein is CAIREPGGSGNTIYF. This chain connects TRBV10-3 to TRBJ1-3; D might be TRBD1 (5 bases). Trimming removed 6 bases at V and 1 base at J, with 13 bases between. The CDR3 totals 15 residues. Per the germline V gene, CDR1 is ENHRY and CDR2 is SYGVKD.

This clonotype was found a few times. V and J are TRBV7-3 and TRBJ2-2; no firm D call. CDR3 length: 14 residues. The V and J ends lost 5 bases and 6 bases respectively, with 13 bases between them. The germline V gene encodes CDR1 SGHTA and CDR2 FQGTGA. The CDR3 here is CASSPLNRAGELFF. The CDR3 DNA reads TGTGCCAGCAGCCCCTTAAATCGCGCCGGGGAGCTGTTTTTT. Looking up the rest from reference TRBV7-3 and TRBJ2-2 gives the full variable domain: GAGVSQTPSNKVTEKGKYVELRCDPISGHTALYWYRQSLGQGPEFLIYFQGTGAADDSGLPNDRFFAVRPEGSVSTLKIQRTERGDSAVYLCASSPLNRAGELFFGEGSRLTVL.

This clonotype was seen many times. V gene TRBV2 combines with J gene TRBJ2-6; unclear D gene. V gave up 7 bases and J gave up 2 bases, with 15 bases separating them. CDR3 length equals 16 residues. CDR1 and CDR2 from the germline V gene are SNHLY and FYNNEI. The CDR3 DNA reads TGTGCCAGCAATTCCCCCAATCTCCCTGGGGCCAACGTCCTGACTTTC. Translated: CASNSPNLPGANVLTF.

The gene calls are TRBV12-3 or TRBV12-4 and TRBJ1-6; D is unresolved. This CDR3 has 15 amino acids. V was shortened by 3 bases and J by 6 bases, with 12 bases between the two germline ends. CDR3 amino acids: CASSLQAGVNSPLHF. As DNA, the CDR3 is TGTGCCAGCAGTTTGCAGGCGGGAGTTAATTCACCCCTCCACTTT.

The sample holds many counts of this clonotype. The CDR3 coding sequence is TGTGCCAGCAGCTGGAATTTAGAGACCCAGTACTTC. Amino acids: CASSWNLETQYF. The chain is built from TRBV7-9 and TRBJ2-5; D is uncertain. The ends were cut back, 4 bases at V and 4 bases at J, with 7 bases in the middle. The CDR3 sequence is 12 residues long. Germline CDR1 reads SEHNR; CDR2 reads FQNEAQ (reference sequence).

This chain joins TRBV7-9 and TRBJ1-5; 8 nucleotides align to TRBD1. This CDR3 has 16 amino acids. V trimming: 4 bases; J trimming: 1 base; junction bases outside the gene matches: 6. CDR1 is SEHNR and CDR2 is FQNEAQ in the germline V gene (reference sequence). The CDR3 loop is CASSSTGVQSNQPQHF. CDR3 nucleotides: TGTGCCAGCAGCTCGACAGGGGTACAAAGCAATCAGCCCCAGCATTTT.

This clonotype was observed a handful of times. The chain combines TRBV5-5 with TRBJ2-7, with D perhaps TRBD2 (6 bases). V dropped 2 bases and J dropped 2 bases, with 11 bases sitting between them. Germline V gene sequence: CDR1 SGHKS, CDR2 YYEKEE (reference sequence). The CDR3 is 14 amino acids. The DNA of the CDR3 is TGTGCCAGCAGCTTCTCTAGCGAGGCCTACGAGCAGTACTTC. As protein: CASSFSSEAYEQYF.